The 31 T cell receptor beta chains below all came from one sample that was sequenced in a study of blood T cells in healthy people across ages. Combining a sample-barcoded 5' primer with a J-beta primer mix, a second PCR ran for roughly 6 to 12 cycles. MiXCR was run by TCRdb on the 5' RACE reads, yielding one entry per CDR3 protein. The table includes roughly 1,300,000 distinct CDR3 sequences, 59% detected once. The sample taken for sequencing was blood. The receptors were gathered from a man aged 18 to 29 in good health.

J is TRBJ2-1 and V is TRBV7-9, with a weak D call TRBD1 (5 bases). The J call may be mistaken, given a closer DNA end match to TRBJ2-7. Germline-derived CDR1 and CDR2 are SEHNR and FQNEAQ (reference sequence). The CDR3 has 12 amino acids. In DNA, the CDR3 is TGTGCCAGCCAGGGCGACCGCGGCGAGCAGTACTTC. This gives the protein CASQGDRGEQYF.

The CDR3 DNA follows: TGTGCCAGCAGCCAACCGGGACTAGCGGAGAACAATGAGCAGTTCTTC. This codes for CASSQPGLAENNEQFF. This rearrangement joins TRBV12-3 or TRBV12-4 to TRBJ2-1, with 11 bases matching TRBD2. This CDR3 is 16 amino acids long. The J segment lost 5 bases and the V segment lost 6 bases, leaving 9 bases of the junction unmatched.

The V call is TRBV13, the J call TRBJ2-5; 9 nucleotides line up with TRBD1. The CDR3 extends over 18 amino acids. The V segment lost 0 bases and the J segment 5 bases; nucleotides outside the gene matches: 13. The germline CDR1 and CDR2 sequences are PRHDT and FYEKMQ (reference sequence). The CDR3 DNA follows: TGTGCCAGCAGCTTAGGCTTGGGGACAGGGTTTGATTCGGAGACCCAGTACTTC. Amino acid sequence: CASSLGLGTGFDSETQYF.

This chain connects TRBV20-1 to TRBJ2-2, with 8 bases aligning to TRBD2. CDR1 and CDR2 from the germline V gene are DFQATT and SNEGSKA (reference sequence). J lost 7 bases, V lost 0 bases, and 1 base had no gene match. This CDR3 is built from 13 residues. This chain's CDR3 is CSARDGTSGELFF. CDR3 bases: TGCAGTGCTAGAGATGGGACTAGCGGGGAGCTGTTTTTT.

This clonotype was seen only a few times. The chain recombines TRBV13 with TRBJ2-2; the D gene is possibly TRBD1 (5 bases). The length of the CDR3 is 15 residues. CDR1 is PRHDT, CDR2 FYEKMQ, per germline (reference sequence). Trimming cost V 2 bases and J 3 bases, with 10 bases left between them. The CDR3 bases are TGTGCCAGCAGCTTACGGCAGGGTGACACCGGGGAGCTGTTTTTT. Translating it yields CASSLRQGDTGELFF. The whole variable domain, remainder taken from reference TRBV13 and TRBJ2-2, is AAGVIQSPRHLIKEKRETATLKCYPIPRHDTVYWYQQGPGQDPQFLISFYEKMQSDKGSIPDRFSAQQFSDYHSELNMSSLELGDSALYFCASSLRQGDTGELFFGEGSRLTVL.

The V gene is TRBV4-3, the J gene TRBJ1-6, with D perhaps TRBD1 (6 bases). V lost 3 bases and J 10 bases, leaving 19 bases between the germline ends. The CDR3 has 16 amino acids. The germline CDR1 and CDR2 sequences are LGHNA and YSLEER. The CDR3 region is CASSHVGTSGVSPLHF. The CDR3 DNA sequence: TGCGCCAGCAGCCACGTTGGGACATCGGGGGTGTCACCCCTCCACTTT.

The chain uses TRBV20-1 and TRBJ2-7; 7 bases are a match to TRBD1. CDR3 length equals 13 residues. The germline V gene has CDR1 DFQATT and CDR2 SNEGSKA (reference sequence). J was trimmed by 3 bases and V by 5 bases; bases with no gene match: 7. The DNA for the CDR3 is TGCAGTGCTCTCGGGACAGAGAACTACGAGCAGTACTTC. Translating it yields CSALGTENYEQYF.

The J gene is TRBJ1-5, the V gene TRBV12-3 or TRBV12-4; 9 positions match TRBD1. The CDR3 runs 14 residues. J gave up 5 bases and V 6 bases, and 5 bases lay outside the gene matches. The CDR3 reads CASRPGQGYQPQHF. CDR3 in DNA: TGTGCCAGCAGGCCCGGACAGGGGTATCAGCCCCAGCATTTT.

CDR3 sequence: CASSWGLATSTDTQYF. The CDR3 nucleotides are TGCGCCAGCAGCTGGGGACTAGCCACAAGCACAGATACGCAGTATTTT. The chain couples TRBV5-1 to TRBJ2-3; 9 nucleotides match TRBD2. Germline V lookup: CDR1 SGHRS, CDR2 YFSETQ. V was pared by 3 bases and J by 0 bases, with 5 bases of the junction left unmatched. This CDR3 has 16 residues.

The rearrangement uses TRBV27 and TRBJ2-1; 9 nucleotides match TRBD2. The trim removed 6 bases at V and 4 bases at J, leaving 10 bases unmatched. The CDR3 is 16 amino acids. Germline V lookup: CDR1 MNHEY, CDR2 SMNVEV (reference sequence). Written as DNA, the CDR3 is TGTGCCAGCAGCCAGATAGCGGGAGACAGGTACAATGAGCAGTTCTTC. It encodes CASSQIAGDRYNEQFF.

This clonotype has a handful of counts. The chain couples TRBV5-1 to TRBJ2-1; tentatively, D is TRBD2 (6 bases). Trimming shortened V by 3 bases and J by 8 bases, and 18 bases separated the two germline ends. The germline CDR1 and CDR2 sequences are SGHRS and YFSETQ. There are 15 residues in the CDR3. The CDR3 reads CASSSTGLEGYEQFF. The CDR3 coding sequence is TGCGCCAGCAGCTCAACGGGACTGGAGGGGTATGAGCAGTTCTTC.

This clonotype was found many times. This may stem from a read error, because a much larger clone lies one nucleotide away. The chain recombines TRBV10-3 with TRBJ2-1; D unclear. The J call is doubtful: the DNA matches TRBJ2-7 better. Germline V gene lookup returns CDR1 ENHRY and CDR2 SYGVKD. The length of the CDR3 is 18 residues. CDR3 sequence (DNA): TGTGCCATCCAGAGCCCAGCGCGACGGCCGAACTCCTACAATGAGCAGTACTTC. Protein: CAIQSPARRPNSYNEQYF.

The chain carries TRBV20-1 and TRBJ1-5; no clear D. The CDR3 spans 15 residues. Germline CDR1 is DFQATT and CDR2 is SNEGSKA (reference sequence). The V end was cut by 1 base, the J end by 2 bases, with 12 bases between. CDR3 DNA: TGCAGTGCTAGAGTGTCAGGTGGGCGCAATCAGCCCCAGCATTTT. Translation gives CSARVSGGRNQPQHF.

The chain employs TRBV4-2 and TRBJ2-6; D possibly matches TRBD1 or TRBD2 (6 bases each). This CDR3 contains 19 residues. The V gene lost 0 bases and the J gene lost 1 base, with 16 bases spanning the gap. Looked up from germline, CDR1 is LGHNA and CDR2 is YNFKEQ. CDR3 sequence: CASSQDQVRGLSGANVLTF. The CDR3 DNA reads TGTGCCAGCAGCCAAGATCAGGTCAGGGGACTGTCTGGGGCCAACGTCCTGACTTTC.

The chain carries TRBV20-1 and TRBJ2-1; possibly TRBD1 or TRBD2 for D (5 bases each). The J call may be incorrect, as the DNA end agrees better with TRBJ2-7. The CDR3 runs to 15 residues. Germline lookup yields CDR1 DFQATT and CDR2 SNEGSKA (reference sequence). Written as DNA, the CDR3 is TGCAGTGCTAGAGATCTTAACAGGACTTTCAATGAGCAGTACTTC. Protein product: CSARDLNRTFNEQYF.

The rearrangement uses TRBV6-5 and TRBJ1-5; D unresolved. The germline V gene has CDR1 MNHEY and CDR2 SVGAGI. The CDR3 has 15 amino acids. Trimming took 2 bases from V and 1 from J, leaving 9 bases between them. The CDR3 reads CASSYRMGSNQPQHF. CDR3 sequence (DNA): TGTGCCAGCAGTTACCGCATGGGAAGCAATCAGCCCCAGCATTTT.

This clonotype was counted between two and nine times. The chain is built from TRBV29-1 and TRBJ2-3; D might be TRBD1 (5 bases). Germline V CDR1 and CDR2: SQVTM, ANQGSEA. This CDR3 has 15 residues. Trimming removed 7 bases at V and 3 bases at J, with 20 bases between. CDR3 coding DNA: TGCAGCGCCGTCAATGTAGGGGAATCGACAGATACGCAGTATTTT. It codes for CSAVNVGESTDTQYF.

This clonotype has only a few counts. The rearrangement uses TRBV10-3 and TRBJ2-4, with D hard to call. Germline lookup yields CDR1 ENHRY and CDR2 SYGVKD. The CDR3 has 14 amino acids. Trimming took 4 bases from V and 0 from J, leaving 7 bases between them. The CDR3 spells CAISAGLAKNIQYF. DNA for the CDR3: TGTGCCATCAGTGCCGGTTTAGCCAAAAACATTCAGTACTTC.

The V call is TRBV14, the J call TRBJ2-6; the match to TRBD1 covers 10 bases. The germline CDR1 and CDR2 sequences are SGHDN and FVKESK. The CDR3 consists of 18 residues. The V segment lost 2 bases and the J segment 0 bases; nucleotides outside the gene matches: 4. CDR3 nucleotide sequence: TGTGCCAGCAGCCAACGGACAGGGGGTGCCTCTGGGGCCAACGTCCTGACTTTC. This codes for CASSQRTGGASGANVLTF.

V is TRBV20-1 and J is TRBJ1-2; no definite D call. V gave up 3 bases and J gave up 2 bases, with 13 bases separating them. Germline V gene lookup returns CDR1 DFQATT and CDR2 SNEGSKA (reference sequence). The CDR3 runs 14 residues. CDR3 coding DNA: TGCAGTGCTAGGGGTTTCGGCCAGAACTATGGCTACACCTTC. Residues: CSARGFGQNYGYTF.

V and J are TRBV2 and TRBJ2-3; D not certain. Trimming took 6 bases from V and 2 from J, leaving 12 bases between them. The CDR3 has 14 residues. The germline gives CDR1 SNHLY, CDR2 FYNNEI. CDR3 amino acids: CASRRNYPTDTQYF. CDR3 nucleotides: TGTGCCAGCAGGAGGAACTACCCCACAGATACGCAGTATTTT.

V is TRBV25-1 and J is TRBJ2-4, with D unclear. The V end was cut by 4 bases, the J end by 6 bases, with 10 bases between. This CDR3 is built from 13 residues. The germline CDR1 and CDR2 sequences are MGHDK and SYGVNS. The CDR3 sequence: CASSAGSANIQYF. The CDR3 bases are TGTGCCAGCAGTGCCGGGTCGGCAAACATTCAGTACTTC. Based on the CDR3 plus reference TRBV25-1 and TRBJ2-4, the full variable domain is EADIYQTPRYLVIGTGKKITLECSQTMGHDKMYWYQQDPGMELHLIHYSYGVNSTEKGDLSSESTVSRIRTEHFPLTLESARPSHTSQYLCASSAGSANIQYFGAGTRLSVL.

This clonotype has more than one count but fewer than ten. J is TRBJ2-5 and V is TRBV9; D could derive from TRBD1 or TRBD2 (6 bases each). The CDR3 is 15 amino acids. CDR1 SGDLS and CDR2 YYNGEE come from the germline V gene. The V end was cut by 0 bases, the J end by 5 bases, with 14 bases between. The CDR3 protein is CASSVAMGGLETQYF. In nucleotides, the CDR3 is TGTGCCAGCAGCGTAGCTATGGGGGGCCTCGAGACCCAGTACTTC.

This rearrangement joins TRBV4-1 to TRBJ1-5; the match to TRBD1 covers 11 bases. Germline values: CDR1 MGHRA, CDR2 YSYEKL. Unmatched junction bases numbered 11, after V lost 3 bases and J lost 10 bases. The CDR3 consists of 16 residues. The CDR3 bases are TGCGCCAGCAGCCACGGACAGGGGGCTGGGGAAAGTCCCCAGCATTTT. Translated: CASSHGQGAGESPQHF.

The rearrangement links TRBV11-2 to TRBJ2-2, with D unclear. Germline values: CDR1 SGHAT, CDR2 FQNNGV. The V and J ends lost 2 bases and 0 bases respectively, with 10 bases between them. This CDR3 spans 16 amino acids. The chain's CDR3 is CASSLLNQANTGELFF. Here the CDR3 DNA reads TGTGCCAGCAGCTTATTGAACCAAGCGAACACCGGGGAGCTGTTTTTT.

This chain uses TRBV15 with TRBJ1-5; maybe TRBD1 (6 bases). The V gene's germline CDR1 is LNHNV and CDR2 YYDKDF (reference sequence). The CDR3 is made up of 14 amino acids. Trimming removed 5 bases from V and 6 bases from J, with 14 bases in between. CDR3 residues: CATSPQGLGQPQHF. The CDR3, as DNA: TGTGCCACCAGCCCACAGGGTCTTGGTCAGCCCCAGCATTTT.

The gene calls are TRBV3-1 and TRBJ2-3, with D possibly being TRBD1 (6 bases). Germline lookup yields CDR1 LGHDT and CDR2 YNNKEL (reference sequence). Between the trimmed V and J ends, which lost 1 base and 4 bases, there was a span of 18 bases. This CDR3 has 17 residues. The CDR3, as DNA: TGTGCCAGCAGCCAAGGTGGGGGCGCGATTTATCCAGATACGCAGTATTTT. Translating gives CASSQGGGAIYPDTQYF.

The chain links TRBV5-1 to TRBJ1-5, with D uncertain. Trimming removed 0 bases from V and 3 bases from J, with 10 bases in between. Germline loops: CDR1 SGHRS, CDR2 YFSETQ. The CDR3 covers 15 residues. The CDR3 loop is CASSLDDGYNQPQHF. The CDR3 DNA reads as TGCGCCAGCAGCTTGGACGACGGATACAATCAGCCCCAGCATTTT.

This clonotype was observed a few times. The rearrangement uses TRBV12-3 or TRBV12-4 and TRBJ2-7; 9 bases map to TRBD2. This CDR3 is built from 12 residues. V was clipped by 4 bases and J by 5 bases; unmatched bases: 0. CDR3 DNA: TGTGCCAGCAGTTGGACTAGCGACGAGCAGTACTTC. It is translated as CASSWTSDEQYF.

The chain links TRBV3-1 to TRBJ1-5; D remains unclear. The germline V gene has CDR1 LGHDT and CDR2 YNNKEL (reference sequence). This CDR3 comprises 15 residues. Trimming cost V 4 bases and J 5 bases, with 15 bases left between them. The CDR3 reads CASSPGVGLHQPQHF. Here the CDR3 DNA reads TGTGCCAGCAGCCCGGGAGTGGGTCTCCATCAGCCCCAGCATTTT.

V and J are TRBV10-3 and TRBJ1-4; a possible D gene is TRBD1 (5 bases). Germline CDR1 reads ENHRY; CDR2 reads SYGVKD. Between the trimmed V and J ends, which lost 4 bases and 7 bases, there was a span of 13 bases. The CDR3 extends over 14 amino acids. The CDR3 sequence is CAISVGRVSEKLFF. The CDR3 bases are TGTGCCATCAGTGTCGGCAGGGTGTCTGAAAAACTGTTTTTT.